Below, 7 T cell receptor beta chains from the same sample are listed, as sequenced in a study of cytomegalovirus exposure and HLA in healthy donors. TCRdb's copy holds only in-frame clones and misses some; the assay was immunoSEQ multiplex PCR. The sample gives under 200,000 clones, over 85% of which show up once; approximately 10% is in the top ten. The material sequenced was PBMCs. These receptors all stem from a woman younger than 35 in good health and CMV-seropositive.

The V gene is TRBV4-1, the J gene TRBJ2-1; TRBD2 aligns across 9 bases. The CDR3 totals 17 residues. Germline V gives CDR1 MGHRA, CDR2 YSYEKL. With 3 bases clipped from V and 4 bases from J, the junction kept 10 bases outside the gene matches. CDR3 region: CASSHQITSGPYNEQFF. CDR3 DNA sequence: TGCGCCAGCAGCCATCAAATAACTAGCGGGCCGTACAATGAGCAGTTCTTC.

The chain uses TRBV5-6 and TRBJ2-3; 8 bases agree with TRBD2. V was clipped by 2 bases and J by 2 bases; unmatched bases: 4. The CDR3 has 15 residues. Germline CDR1 reads SGHDT; CDR2 reads YYEEEE. CDR3 DNA sequence: TGTGCCAGCAGCTTTACTAGCGGATACACAGATACGCAGTATTTT. This translates into CASSFTSGYTDTQYF.

This chain connects TRBV5-5 to TRBJ1-5; 9 bases align to TRBD1. This CDR3 is 15 amino acids long. The V segment lost 0 bases and the J segment 7 bases; nucleotides outside the gene matches: 5. CDR1 is SGHKS and CDR2 is YYEKEE in the germline V gene (reference sequence). The DNA for the CDR3 is TGTGCCAGCAGCTTGGGACAGGGGGGGTTCCAGCCCCAGCATTTT. The encoded protein is CASSLGQGGFQPQHF.

The V and J genes are TRBV5-1 and TRBJ2-7; D gene unclear. This CDR3 is 14 amino acids long. V was trimmed by 4 bases and J by 2 bases, leaving 13 bases between them. Germline CDR1 and CDR2: SGHRS and YFSETQ. The CDR3 reads CASSPGVAPYEQYF. CDR3 coding DNA: TGCGCCAGCAGCCCCGGAGTAGCCCCCTACGAGCAGTACTTC. The complete variable domain, with remaining parts taken from reference TRBV5-1 and TRBJ2-7, reads KAGVTQTPRYLIKTRGQQVTLSCSPISGHRSVSWYQQTPGQGLQFLFEYFSETQRNKGNFPGRFSGRQFSNSRSEMNVSTLELGDSALYLCASSPGVAPYEQYFGPGTRLTVT.

The V and J genes are TRBV30 and TRBJ2-3; 7 bases agree with TRBD1. The CDR3 is made up of 14 amino acids. V gave up 6 bases and J gave up 4 bases; unmatched junction bases: 10. Looked up from germline, CDR1 is GTSNPN and CDR2 is SVGIG (reference sequence). CDR3 amino acids: CACTTGNPADTQYF. The CDR3 DNA reads as TGTGCCTGTACGACAGGGAATCCAGCAGATACGCAGTATTTT.

This clone was seen only once. The V and J genes are TRBV19 and TRBJ1-4; 7 bases agree with TRBD1. The CDR3 totals 16 residues. V gave up 2 bases and J gave up 0 bases; unmatched junction bases: 3. Germline V gene lookup returns CDR1 LNHDA and CDR2 SQIVND (reference sequence). The CDR3 spells CASSISTGATNEKLFF. The CDR3 coding sequence is TGTGCCAGTAGTATATCAACAGGGGCAACTAATGAAAAACTGTTTTTT.

This clone was found once. J is TRBJ2-7 and V is TRBV5-1; 10 nucleotides line up with TRBD2. This CDR3 contains 15 residues. Germline trimming cut 5 bases from V and 2 bases from J; bases unmatched to any gene: 7. Germline V gene data show CDR1 as SGHRS and CDR2 as YFSETQ. This chain's CDR3 is CASRAGLAETYEQYF. CDR3 nucleotides: TGCGCCAGCAGGGCTGGACTAGCGGAGACCTACGAGCAGTACTTC. Full variable domain (outside the CDR3, taken from reference TRBV5-1 and TRBJ2-7): KAGVTQTPRYLIKTRGQQVTLSCSPISGHRSVSWYQQTPGQGLQFLFEYFSETQRNKGNFPGRFSGRQFSNSRSEMNVSTLELGDSALYLCASRAGLAETYEQYFGPGTRLTVT.